This TCR beta chain was recovered during a study of T cells after yellow fever vaccination. Study-wide points: Bulk-population clonotypes that are abundant could appear as contaminants in FACS-sorted repertoires.

This clonotype was seen ten or more times. The antigen remains unidentified. Trimming left V 1 base short and J 8 bases short, with 12 bases between. The CDR3 length is 13 residues. From germline, CDR1 is DFQATT and CDR2 SNEGSKA (reference sequence). MiXCR was run by TCRdb on the 5' RACE reads, yielding one entry per CDR3 protein. The table includes 200,000 to 300,000 distinct CDR3 sequences, 6.9% detected once. The sequence came from a man aged 30-40 years who received the YFV17D yellow fever vaccine. The sample here was CD4+ T cells sorted from PBMCs, taken 15 days after the yellow fever booster vaccination. V usage is TRBV20-1 and J usage is TRBJ2-4; D is undetermined. In DNA form, the CDR3 reads TGCAGTGCTAGAGCCAGAGACGGAGACATTCAGTACTTC. It specifies CSARARDGDIQYF.